Listed below are T cell receptor beta chains from one sample, sequenced in a study of Ad26.COV2.S vaccination and SARS-CoV-2 variants. The data were produced by immunoSEQ multiplex PCR, yet TCRdb's version contains in-frame clones alone and is incomplete. This repertoire shows approximately 500,000 clones, around 88% found once; its top ten account for around 13%. Sequenced material: peripheral blood, taken in a trial of Ad26.COV2.S vaccine versus placebo. Receptor source: a person aged 18-65 years who received the Ad26.COV2.S COVID-19 vaccine or a placebo. CDR3s include the opening cysteine and the closing phenylalanine or tryptophan. Fields, in order: J gene, D gene, V gene, clone size, CDR3 DNA, CDR3 protein. A D gene is named only where the DNA matches it firmly. Rows give clone size only sometimes, using once, few, many, or a class for an expanded clone.

TRBJ1-1 . TRBV9 . TGTGCCAGCAGCGTAGGGCGGTCGAACACTGAAGCTTTCTTT CASSVGRSNTEAFF
TRBJ1-1 . TRBV9 . TGTGCCAGCAGCGCGGGGGGATCGAACACTGAAGCTTTCTTT CASSAGGSNTEAFF
TRBJ2-3 TRBD2 TRBV7-2 . TGTGCCAGCAGCTTAGGCCTTAGCGGGAGATTTAATACGCAGTATTTT CASSLGLSGRFNTQYF
TRBJ1-6 . TRBV4-1 . TGCGCCAGCAGCCTAGTCGCGTGGGATGGAGATTCACCCCTCCACTTT CASSLVAWDGDSPLHF
TRBJ1-1 . TRBV19 once TGTGCCAGTAGTATCAGGGACGTGGCTGAAGCTTTCTTT CASSIRDVAEAFF
TRBJ1-1 . TRBV5-1 . TGCGCCAGCAGCTTGCTCGTAGGGGGTGGGAACACTGAAGCTTTCTTT CASSLLVGGGNTEAFF
TRBJ2-7 TRBD2 TRBV7-8 . TGTGCCAGCAGCAAATCCCCTAGCGGGGGACCCTACGAGCAGTACTTC CASSKSPSGGPYEQYF
TRBJ2-7 . TRBV7-8 . TGTGCCAGCAGCGGCAGCGGATCCTACGAGCAGTACTTC CASSGSGSYEQYF
TRBJ2-2 TRBD2 TRBV5-4 few TGTGCCAGCAGCTTGAGCGGGAGTACCGGGGAGCTGTTTTTT CASSLSGSTGELFF
TRBJ1-1 TRBD1 TRBV10-3 . TGTGCCATCAGTGGACAGGGGAGCCCTGAAGCTTTCTTT CAISGQGSPEAFF
TRBJ1-1 . TRBV7-9 few TGTGCCACATGGACAGATATGAACACTGAAGCTTTCTTT CATWTDMNTEAFF
TRBJ2-1 . TRBV28 . TGTGCCAGCAGTTTAATAGCGCAGGAGCAGTTCTTC CASSLIAQEQFF
TRBJ2-7 . TRBV9 . TGTGCCAGCAGCGTAGCTGACCGACAGCCTGGCGAGCAGTACTTC CASSVADRQPGEQYF
TRBJ2-3 . TRBV6-2/TRBV6-3 once TGTGCCAGCAGCACCCAGCGGGCCTTGGCAGATACGCAGTATTTT CASSTQRALADTQYF
TRBJ1-1 . TRBV30 . TGTGCCTGGAGTGTACAGGGCCTCCCGAACACTGAAGCTTTCTTT CAWSVQGLPNTEAFF
TRBJ2-6 TRBD2 TRBV20-1 . TGCAGTGCTAGTAGGCTAGCGGGCTCTGGGGCCAACGTCCTGACTTTC CSASRLAGSGANVLTF
TRBJ2-2 TRBD1 TRBV7-2 . TGTGCCAGCCGCCCCGCCGGGACAGGGAAAACCGGGGAGCTGTTTTTT CASRPAGTGKTGELFF
TRBJ1-1 . TRBV10-3 . TGTGCCATCAAAGCCCCGGGGGGGGAGAACACTGAAGCTTTCTTT CAIKAPGGENTEAFF
TRBJ1-1 . TRBV7-8 . TGTGCCAGCAGCTTACCAGGGAACACTGAAGCTTTCTTT CASSLPGNTEAFF
TRBJ1-1 TRBD1 TRBV19 . TGTGCCAGTAGTACGCAGGGGGCGCAGAACACTGAAGCTTTCTTT CASSTQGAQNTEAFF
TRBJ1-2 TRBD1 TRBV3-1/TRBV3-2 . TGTGCCAGCAGCCTCTCGGGACAGGGGACTGCTAACTATGGCTACACCTTC CASSLSGQGTANYGYTF
TRBJ1-3 . TRBV5-1 . TGCGCCAGCAGCTTGGACAGCGATGGAAACACCATATATTTT CASSLDSDGNTIYF
TRBJ2-7 . TRBV10-3 . TGTGCCATCAGTGCACGGGGTTACTCGGGTGAGCAGTACTTC CAISARGYSGEQYF
TRBJ1-3 . TRBV20-1 . TGCAGTGCTAGTAGGTCGGGCAGGGTCGACACCATATATTTT CSASRSGRVDTIYF
TRBJ2-7 . TRBV19 . TGTGCCAGTAGTAAGGCTAACTCCTACGAGCAGTACTTC CASSKANSYEQYF
TRBJ1-5 TRBD1 TRBV6-2/TRBV6-3 . TGTGCCAGCAGTAGGGGGCAGATACTCAATCAGCCCCAGCATTTT CASSRGQILNQPQHF
TRBJ2-1 TRBD1 TRBV7-9 . TGTGCCAGCATGCAGGGGGACAATGAGCAGTTCTTC CASMQGDNEQFF
TRBJ2-2 TRBD1 TRBV27 once TGTGCCAGCAGTTCCGACAGGGTGGTTGTCGGGGAGCTGTTTTTT CASSSDRVVVGELFF
TRBJ2-3 . TRBV10-3 . TGTGCCACCAGCCCCGGCACAGATACGCAGTATTTT CATSPGTDTQYF
TRBJ2-1 . TRBV29-1 . TGCAGCGTCTTACTGACCCTAGGCTTGTCCCAAGCCCTCTTC CSVLLTLGLSQALF
TRBJ2-3 TRBD1 TRBV10-3 . TGTGCCATCAGTGCCGGCAGGGGGCTCAATACGCAGTATTTT CAISAGRGLNTQYF
TRBJ2-1 . TRBV11-3 . TGTGCCAGCAGCTTAGATGGGCAGGTTGCCTCCAATGAGCAGTTCTTC CASSLDGQVASNEQFF
TRBJ2-1 TRBD1 TRBV28 . TGTGCCAGCGAGGTAGGACAGGCCACCTACAATGAGCAGTTCTTC CASEVGQATYNEQFF
TRBJ2-7 . TRBV5-4 . TGTGCCAGCAGCCCCGCTGGCTCCTACGAGCAGTACTTC CASSPAGSYEQYF
TRBJ1-5 . TRBV19 once TGTGCCAGTAGTATTATTTCGGGGGGCACGAATCAGCCCCAGCATTTT CASSIISGGTNQPQHF
TRBJ2-7 . TRBV2 once TGTGCCAGCAGTGATTGGTTTGGCGGGACCTACGAGCAGTACTTC CASSDWFGGTYEQYF
TRBJ2-1 . TRBV6-2/TRBV6-3 . TGTGCCAGCAGTTACTCGATGCCTAGGGCGAACAATGAGCAGTTCTTC CASSYSMPRANNEQFF
TRBJ2-2 . TRBV7-3 . TGTGCCAGCAGCGTACAGGGCTCGAACACCGGGGAGCTGTTTTTT CASSVQGSNTGELFF
TRBJ1-2 . TRBV19 . TGTGCCAGTACGCCCTTACTGGAATCCATTAACTATGGCTACACCTTC CASTPLLESINYGYTF
TRBJ1-6 . TRBV7-2 . TGTGCCAGCAGCTTAGAGTTCTATAATTCACCCCTCCACTTT CASSLEFYNSPLHF
TRBJ2-2 . TRBV19 . TGTGCCAGTAGTATAGTGCGACAGGCCTACACCGGGGAGCTGTTTTTT CASSIVRQAYTGELFF
TRBJ2-3 TRBD2 TRBV30 . TGTGCCTGGAGTAGCGGGAGTGTTGATACGCAGTATTTT CAWSSGSVDTQYF
TRBJ2-7 . TRBV2 . TGTGCCAGCAGTCGGGCCCGGACGGGCTATGTGCAGTACTTC CASSRARTGYVQYF
TRBJ2-1 TRBD2 TRBV30 . TGTGCCTGGAGTATTTTAGCGGGAGTAGGCGAGCAGTTCTTC CAWSILAGVGEQFF
TRBJ2-1 . TRBV4-2 . TGTGCCAGCAGCCAGGGTGAGGGCAATGAGCAGTTCTTC CASSQGEGNEQFF
TRBJ2-7 . TRBV19 . TGTGCCAGTAGTATGTTGGGGGGCCTCCCAGGCGAGCAGTACTTC CASSMLGGLPGEQYF
TRBJ2-7 TRBD2 TRBV13 . TGTGCCAGCAGCTTAAGCGGGAGGGCCGCCCACGAGCAGTACTTC CASSLSGRAAHEQYF
TRBJ2-5 . TRBV6-2/TRBV6-3 once TGTGCCAGCAGCCTTGGTGTAAGGGTGGACTACCCCGAGACCCAGTACTTC CASSLGVRVDYPETQYF
TRBJ2-1 . TRBV29-1 . TGCAGCGTTGAGGGGGTTGGGCACAATGAGCAGTTCTTC CSVEGVGHNEQFF
TRBJ2-3 TRBD2 TRBV29-1 . TGCAGCGTTGACGGACTAGCGGGAGAAATAGATACGCAGTATTTT CSVDGLAGEIDTQYF